These 9 T cell receptor beta chains came from one sample sequenced in a study of naive and memory T cell subsets. Study findings and constraints: Possibly reflecting memory cells re-expressing CD45RA, a few larger clonotypes occurred in naive repertoires, especially CD8.

Their antigen targets remain unknown. Both TRBC1 and TRBC2 were covered by a beta constant-region primer of two equimolar oligonucleotides. Ligated cDNA was amplified by four rounds of PCR with nested alpha and beta constant-region primers and SP2. TCRdb re-derived calls from the UMI-ligation and nested PCR reads in MiXCR, one entry per CDR3 protein. The sample carries around 100,000 distinct CDR3 sequences, about 15% recorded once. The sample comprised naive CD8+ T cells from blood. These receptors were obtained from a human donor in good health.

The table lists this clonotype with many counts. The CDR3 DNA is TGTGCCAGCAGCCCGTACCCCGATACGCAGTATTTT. Protein product: CASSPYPDTQYF. The rearrangement links TRBV14 to TRBJ2-3; D remains unclear. This CDR3 is 12 amino acids long. Germline V gives CDR1 SGHDN, CDR2 FVKESK. The V end lost 4 bases, the J end lost 6 bases, and 8 bases lay between the germline ends.

This clonotype was seen a few times. V usage is TRBV6-1 and J usage is TRBJ2-7, with D perhaps matching TRBD2 (5 bases). In germline, CDR1 is MNHNS, CDR2 SASEGT. Trimming took 7 bases from V and 3 from J, leaving 10 bases between them. CDR3 length equals 12 residues. CDR3: CASNYDYYEQYF. As DNA, the CDR3 is TGTGCCAGCAACTACGACTACTACGAGCAGTACTTC.

This clonotype was found once. Compared with germline, one end of the junction differs, possibly owing to a read error. J is TRBJ1-1 and V is TRBV6-5, with no clear D. The length of the CDR3 is 14 residues. Germline V gene lookup returns CDR1 MNHEY and CDR2 SVGAGI. The CDR3: CASFLLPGDMEALF. CDR3 nucleotides: TGTGCCAGCTTCTTGCTCCCCGGAGACATGGAAGCTTTATTT.

This chain uses TRBV6-5 with TRBJ1-3; no reliable D call. Germline CDR1 MNHEY, CDR2 SVGAGI. This CDR3 has 13 residues. Trimming removed 5 bases from V and 0 bases from J, with 5 bases in between. The CDR3 DNA reads as TGTGCCAGCAGTCAGGACTCTGGAAACACCATATATTTT. As protein: CASSQDSGNTIYF.

This clonotype came up a few times. The chain is built from TRBV4-3 and TRBJ2-6; a possible D gene is TRBD2 (5 bases). The length of the CDR3 is 19 residues. The V end was cut by 0 bases, the J end by 0 bases, with 15 bases between. The germline CDR1 and CDR2 sequences are LGHNA and YSLEER. The CDR3 region is CASSQEYGLDLSGANVLTF. The CDR3 nucleotides are TGCGCCAGCAGCCAAGAGTACGGACTCGACCTCTCTGGGGCCAACGTCCTGACTTTC.

The gene calls are TRBV3-1 and TRBJ2-1; 9 bases match TRBD2. The CDR3 spans 17 residues. Trimming at V came to 6 bases and at J to 0 bases, leaving 9 bases not matched to a gene. The germline V gene has CDR1 LGHDT and CDR2 YNNKEL (reference sequence). The CDR3, as DNA: TGTGCCAGCAGACAGACGACTAGCGGAAGCTCCTACAATGAGCAGTTCTTC. Translating it yields CASRQTTSGSSYNEQFF.

This clonotype appeared a few times. V is TRBV2 and J is TRBJ2-1, with TRBD2 matching over 8 bases. V was pared by 8 bases and J by 9 bases, with 21 bases of the junction left unmatched. CDR3 length: 17 amino acids. Germline-derived CDR1 and CDR2 are SNHLY and FYNNEI. DNA of the CDR3: TGTGCCAGCGCCGGGGGGGGGTTGGTAGCGAAACAAGGTGAGCAGTTCTTC. Translating it yields CASAGGGLVAKQGEQFF.

In its sample, this clonotype was seen once. This chain uses TRBV2 with TRBJ1-1; tentatively, D is TRBD1 (6 bases). The V end lost 7 bases, the J end lost 11 bases, and 14 bases lay between the germline ends. CDR1 is SNHLY, CDR2 FYNNEI, per germline. This CDR3 comprises 11 residues. The CDR3 sequence is CASMGARGAFF. The DNA for the CDR3 is TGTGCCAGCATGGGGGCGCGAGGGGCTTTCTTT.

This clonotype occurred a few times. The chain couples TRBV20-1 to TRBJ2-2, with D possibly being TRBD2 (6 bases). This CDR3 contains 15 residues. CDR1 is DFQATT, CDR2 SNEGSKA, per germline (reference sequence). Trimming removed 6 bases from V and 1 base from J, with 15 bases in between. Here the CDR3 reads CSAEPFSGNTGELFF. The CDR3 DNA sequence: TGCAGTGCCGAACCATTTAGCGGGAACACCGGGGAGCTGTTTTTT.